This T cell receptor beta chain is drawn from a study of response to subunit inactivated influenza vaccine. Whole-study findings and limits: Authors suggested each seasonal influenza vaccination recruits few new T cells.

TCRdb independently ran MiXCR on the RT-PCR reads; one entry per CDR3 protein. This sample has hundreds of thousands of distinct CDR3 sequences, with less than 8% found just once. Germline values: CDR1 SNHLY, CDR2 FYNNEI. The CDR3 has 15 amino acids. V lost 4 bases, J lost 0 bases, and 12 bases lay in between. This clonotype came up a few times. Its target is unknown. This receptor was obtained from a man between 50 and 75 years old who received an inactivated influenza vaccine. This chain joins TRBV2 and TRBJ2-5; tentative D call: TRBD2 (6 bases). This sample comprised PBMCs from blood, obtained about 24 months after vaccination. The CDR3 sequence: CASSAVRGYQETQYF. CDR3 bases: TGTGCCAGCAGTGCAGTTCGGGGGTACCAAGAGACCCAGTACTTC.